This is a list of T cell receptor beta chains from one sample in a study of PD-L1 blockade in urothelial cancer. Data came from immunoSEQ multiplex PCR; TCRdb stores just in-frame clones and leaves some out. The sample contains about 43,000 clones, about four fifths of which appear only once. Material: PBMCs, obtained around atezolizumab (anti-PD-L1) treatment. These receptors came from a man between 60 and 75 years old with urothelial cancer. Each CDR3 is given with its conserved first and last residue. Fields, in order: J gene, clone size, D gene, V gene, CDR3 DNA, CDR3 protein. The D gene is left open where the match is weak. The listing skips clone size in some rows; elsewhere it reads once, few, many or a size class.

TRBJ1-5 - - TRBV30 TGTGCCTGGAGCAAAAGGGGTCAGCCCCAGCATTTT CAWSKRGQPQHF
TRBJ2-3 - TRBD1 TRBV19 TGTGCCAGTAGTAGGGACAGGTTAACAGATACGCAGTATTTT CASSRDRLTDTQYF
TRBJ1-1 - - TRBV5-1 TGCGCCAGCAGCTCCTATACTTCTGACAGGACTGAAGCTTTCTTT CASSSYTSDRTEAFF
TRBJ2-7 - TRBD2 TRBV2 TGTGCCTGCGGGGGGGCAGTGGAGCAGTACTTC CACGGAVEQYF
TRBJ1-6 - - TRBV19 TGTGCCAGTAGTATAACCCATTCGGGAGTCTCCTATAATTCACCCCTCCACTTT CASSITHSGVSYNSPLHF
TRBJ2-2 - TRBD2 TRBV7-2 TGTGCCAGCAGCTTAAGGACCAGCGGGGGCGCGAACACCGGGGAGCTGTTTTTT CASSLRTSGGANTGELFF
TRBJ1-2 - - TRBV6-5 TGTGCCAGCAGTTACGGGGGGGCAGATGGCTACACCTTC CASSYGGADGYTF
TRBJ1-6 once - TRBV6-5 TGTGCCAGCAGAACTACTAGCTCCTATAATTCACCCCTCCACTTT CASRTTSSYNSPLHF
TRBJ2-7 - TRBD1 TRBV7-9 TGTGCCAGTGTTTCGGGACAGGGGAATCAGTACTTC CASVSGQGNQYF
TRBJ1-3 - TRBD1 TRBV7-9 TGTGCCAGCAGCGTTCGAGGGACAGCCTTCTCTGGAAACACCATATATTTT CASSVRGTAFSGNTIYF
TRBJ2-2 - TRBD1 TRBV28 TGTGCCAGCAGCCCTCCCGGGACAGGGGACACCGGGGAGCTGTTTTTT CASSPPGTGDTGELFF
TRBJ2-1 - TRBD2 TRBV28 TGTGCCAGCAGTCGTCCCGGGGGGAGTGGTTCCTACAATGAGCAGTTCTTC CASSRPGGSGSYNEQFF
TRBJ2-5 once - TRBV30 TGTGCCTGGAGTACCGTGGCTAGTGAGACCCAGTACTTC CAWSTVASETQYF
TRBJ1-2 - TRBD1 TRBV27 TGTGCCAGCAGTCCGGACAGGTGGAACTATGGCTACACCTTC CASSPDRWNYGYTF
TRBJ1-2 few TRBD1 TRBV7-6 TGTGCCAGCAGCCCAGGGACAGCCGAGATGGCCCCCTATGGCTACACCTTC CASSPGTAEMAPYGYTF
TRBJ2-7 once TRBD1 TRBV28 TGTGCCAGCAGCTTCGACAGGGGCTACGAGCAGTACTTC CASSFDRGYEQYF
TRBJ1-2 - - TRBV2 TGTGCCAGCAGTCGAGCACGTGAGGGATATGGCTACACCTTC CASSRAREGYGYTF
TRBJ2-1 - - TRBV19 TGTGCCAGTACTGGAGAGAGGTACAATGAGCAGTTCTTC CASTGERYNEQFF
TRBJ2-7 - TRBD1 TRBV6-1 TGTGCCAGCAGATCGACAGGGAACTCCTACGAGCAGTACTTC CASRSTGNSYEQYF
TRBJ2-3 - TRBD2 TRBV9 TGTGCCAGCAGCCCCGGGGGGGGGACAGATACGCAGTATTTT CASSPGGGTDTQYF
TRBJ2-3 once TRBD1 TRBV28 TGTGCCAGCAGTTCACGACAGGGCGGAGATACGCAGTATTTT CASSSRQGGDTQYF
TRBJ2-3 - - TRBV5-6 TGTGCCAGCAGCCGACTCGAGCAAGATACGCAGTATTTT CASSRLEQDTQYF
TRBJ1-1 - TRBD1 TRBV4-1 TGCGCCAGCAGCCAAGGGTACAGGGGCCTTGAAGCTTTCTTT CASSQGYRGLEAFF
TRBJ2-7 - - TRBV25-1 TGTGCCAGCAGTGAGCCACTAGGTCGCGAGCAGTACTTC CASSEPLGREQYF
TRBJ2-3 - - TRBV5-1 TGCGCCAGCAGCCGAGGGACACCTAGCACAGATACGCAGTATTTT CASSRGTPSTDTQYF
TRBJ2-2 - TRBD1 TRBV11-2 TGTGCCAGCAGCCCGACAGGGGGGAGCGGGGAGCTGTTTTTT CASSPTGGSGELFF
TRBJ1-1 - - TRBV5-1 TGCGCCAGCAGCTTGGGATCAACAGCGGGGACTGAAGCTTTCTTT CASSLGSTAGTEAFF
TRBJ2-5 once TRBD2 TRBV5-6 TGTGCCAGCAGCCAGACTAGCGGGGGTTTAGAGACCCAGTACTTC CASSQTSGGLETQYF
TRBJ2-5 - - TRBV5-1 TGCGCCAGCGGTCCCCTGGCGGGGGAGACCCAGTACTTC CASGPLAGETQYF
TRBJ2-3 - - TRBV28 TGTGCCAGCAGTTTCATAAGTGGAGGGGGCGGGGGCACAGATACGCAGTATTTT CASSFISGGGGGTDTQYF
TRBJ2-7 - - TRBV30 TGTGCCTGGAGTGTAGGAGGGGGCTTCTCCTACGAGCAGTACTTC CAWSVGGGFSYEQYF
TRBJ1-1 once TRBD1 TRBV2 TGTGCCAGCAGGGTACAGGGGATCCTAGAAGACACTGAAGCTTTCTTT CASRVQGILEDTEAFF
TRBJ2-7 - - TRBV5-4 TGTGCCAGCAGCTTGGAGGGGGGGGGTCGAAGCTACGAGCAGTACTTC CASSLEGGGRSYEQYF
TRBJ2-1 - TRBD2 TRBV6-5 TGTGCCAGCACCGGGACTAGTCCAAATGAGCAGTTCTTC CASTGTSPNEQFF
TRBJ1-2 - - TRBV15 TGTGCCACCAGTCCTCGACCAGGGAGGACCACACATAACTATGGCTACACCTTC CATSPRPGRTTHNYGYTF
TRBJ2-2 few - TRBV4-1 TGCGCCAGCAGCCAAGATCACCCGGGGGCCGGGGAGCTGTTTTTT CASSQDHPGAGELFF
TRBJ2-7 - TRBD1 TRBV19 TGTGCCAGTAGTAGCGAGGCGAGGACAGGGATCTACGAGCAGTACTTC CASSSEARTGIYEQYF
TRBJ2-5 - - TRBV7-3 TGTGCCAGCAGCCCACGGGGCAGGGGTTGGCAAGAGACCCAGTACTTC CASSPRGRGWQETQYF
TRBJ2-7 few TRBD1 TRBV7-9 TGTGCCAGCAGCTTAGGGGACAGGGGATACGACGAGCAGTACTTC CASSLGDRGYDEQYF
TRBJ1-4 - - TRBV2 TGTGCCAGCAGTACGGTGACAACTAATGAAAAACTGTTTTTT CASSTVTTNEKLFF
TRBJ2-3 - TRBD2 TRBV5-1 TGCGCCAGCAGCCCGGGACTAGCGGGGGGAATCACAGATACGCAGTATTTT CASSPGLAGGITDTQYF
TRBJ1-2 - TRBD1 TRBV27 TGTGCCAGCAGTTTAAACAGGGGGAGAGGCTACACCTTC CASSLNRGRGYTF
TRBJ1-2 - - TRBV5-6 TGTGCCAGCAGCTTGGACTGGGAGGGTGGCTACACCTTC CASSLDWEGGYTF
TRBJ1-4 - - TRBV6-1 TGTGCCAGCGGGCCGATTAATGAAAAACTGTTTTTT CASGPINEKLFF
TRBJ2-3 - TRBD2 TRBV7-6 TGTGCCAGCAGCTTTTTTCTAGCGGGGGGGCCTTTCTCCGATACGCAGTATTTT CASSFFLAGGPFSDTQYF